This T cell receptor beta chain was sequenced during a study of regulatory T cells in long-lasting Graves disease. Study background: A definition of persistent Graves' disease required over 5 years of antithyroid drugs plus positive TSH receptor antibodies. Study-wide findings and caveats: What was studied was peripheral blood only, and not thyroid tissue. Persistent cases favored TRBV28, TRBJ1-2 and TRBJ2-5.

This clonotype was counted at least ten times. Antigen unknown. One end of the junction is discordant with germline, which a read error may explain. The sample's time point: persistent/refractory GD, antithyroid drugs over 5 years with positive TRAb. The TCR library was prepared using RNA isolated from PBMCs. Guidelines of the American Thyroid Association were used to diagnose Graves' disease. Arm-PCR of CDR3 regions and iRepertoire HTBI primers were the basis on which TCR beta libraries were built. TCRdb processed the multiplex PCR reads anew with MiXCR; each CDR3 protein has one entry. Seen here are approximately 360,000 distinct CDR3 sequences, roughly 25% observed once, and the top ten hold less than 30%. Germline V gene lookup returns CDR1 SGHRS and CDR2 YFSETQ. The CDR3 length is 11 residues.

Specimen: peripheral blood mononuclear cells (PBMCs), collected when the disease was refractory, from a patient treated with antithyroid drugs. This TCR was sampled from a woman aged 40-49 years with Graves disease. The chain recombines TRBV5-1 with TRBJ1-1; D gene ambiguous. CDR3 sequence: CASSLGTEAFF. The CDR3 nucleotides are TGTGCCAGCAGCTTAGGCACTGAAGCTTTCTTT.